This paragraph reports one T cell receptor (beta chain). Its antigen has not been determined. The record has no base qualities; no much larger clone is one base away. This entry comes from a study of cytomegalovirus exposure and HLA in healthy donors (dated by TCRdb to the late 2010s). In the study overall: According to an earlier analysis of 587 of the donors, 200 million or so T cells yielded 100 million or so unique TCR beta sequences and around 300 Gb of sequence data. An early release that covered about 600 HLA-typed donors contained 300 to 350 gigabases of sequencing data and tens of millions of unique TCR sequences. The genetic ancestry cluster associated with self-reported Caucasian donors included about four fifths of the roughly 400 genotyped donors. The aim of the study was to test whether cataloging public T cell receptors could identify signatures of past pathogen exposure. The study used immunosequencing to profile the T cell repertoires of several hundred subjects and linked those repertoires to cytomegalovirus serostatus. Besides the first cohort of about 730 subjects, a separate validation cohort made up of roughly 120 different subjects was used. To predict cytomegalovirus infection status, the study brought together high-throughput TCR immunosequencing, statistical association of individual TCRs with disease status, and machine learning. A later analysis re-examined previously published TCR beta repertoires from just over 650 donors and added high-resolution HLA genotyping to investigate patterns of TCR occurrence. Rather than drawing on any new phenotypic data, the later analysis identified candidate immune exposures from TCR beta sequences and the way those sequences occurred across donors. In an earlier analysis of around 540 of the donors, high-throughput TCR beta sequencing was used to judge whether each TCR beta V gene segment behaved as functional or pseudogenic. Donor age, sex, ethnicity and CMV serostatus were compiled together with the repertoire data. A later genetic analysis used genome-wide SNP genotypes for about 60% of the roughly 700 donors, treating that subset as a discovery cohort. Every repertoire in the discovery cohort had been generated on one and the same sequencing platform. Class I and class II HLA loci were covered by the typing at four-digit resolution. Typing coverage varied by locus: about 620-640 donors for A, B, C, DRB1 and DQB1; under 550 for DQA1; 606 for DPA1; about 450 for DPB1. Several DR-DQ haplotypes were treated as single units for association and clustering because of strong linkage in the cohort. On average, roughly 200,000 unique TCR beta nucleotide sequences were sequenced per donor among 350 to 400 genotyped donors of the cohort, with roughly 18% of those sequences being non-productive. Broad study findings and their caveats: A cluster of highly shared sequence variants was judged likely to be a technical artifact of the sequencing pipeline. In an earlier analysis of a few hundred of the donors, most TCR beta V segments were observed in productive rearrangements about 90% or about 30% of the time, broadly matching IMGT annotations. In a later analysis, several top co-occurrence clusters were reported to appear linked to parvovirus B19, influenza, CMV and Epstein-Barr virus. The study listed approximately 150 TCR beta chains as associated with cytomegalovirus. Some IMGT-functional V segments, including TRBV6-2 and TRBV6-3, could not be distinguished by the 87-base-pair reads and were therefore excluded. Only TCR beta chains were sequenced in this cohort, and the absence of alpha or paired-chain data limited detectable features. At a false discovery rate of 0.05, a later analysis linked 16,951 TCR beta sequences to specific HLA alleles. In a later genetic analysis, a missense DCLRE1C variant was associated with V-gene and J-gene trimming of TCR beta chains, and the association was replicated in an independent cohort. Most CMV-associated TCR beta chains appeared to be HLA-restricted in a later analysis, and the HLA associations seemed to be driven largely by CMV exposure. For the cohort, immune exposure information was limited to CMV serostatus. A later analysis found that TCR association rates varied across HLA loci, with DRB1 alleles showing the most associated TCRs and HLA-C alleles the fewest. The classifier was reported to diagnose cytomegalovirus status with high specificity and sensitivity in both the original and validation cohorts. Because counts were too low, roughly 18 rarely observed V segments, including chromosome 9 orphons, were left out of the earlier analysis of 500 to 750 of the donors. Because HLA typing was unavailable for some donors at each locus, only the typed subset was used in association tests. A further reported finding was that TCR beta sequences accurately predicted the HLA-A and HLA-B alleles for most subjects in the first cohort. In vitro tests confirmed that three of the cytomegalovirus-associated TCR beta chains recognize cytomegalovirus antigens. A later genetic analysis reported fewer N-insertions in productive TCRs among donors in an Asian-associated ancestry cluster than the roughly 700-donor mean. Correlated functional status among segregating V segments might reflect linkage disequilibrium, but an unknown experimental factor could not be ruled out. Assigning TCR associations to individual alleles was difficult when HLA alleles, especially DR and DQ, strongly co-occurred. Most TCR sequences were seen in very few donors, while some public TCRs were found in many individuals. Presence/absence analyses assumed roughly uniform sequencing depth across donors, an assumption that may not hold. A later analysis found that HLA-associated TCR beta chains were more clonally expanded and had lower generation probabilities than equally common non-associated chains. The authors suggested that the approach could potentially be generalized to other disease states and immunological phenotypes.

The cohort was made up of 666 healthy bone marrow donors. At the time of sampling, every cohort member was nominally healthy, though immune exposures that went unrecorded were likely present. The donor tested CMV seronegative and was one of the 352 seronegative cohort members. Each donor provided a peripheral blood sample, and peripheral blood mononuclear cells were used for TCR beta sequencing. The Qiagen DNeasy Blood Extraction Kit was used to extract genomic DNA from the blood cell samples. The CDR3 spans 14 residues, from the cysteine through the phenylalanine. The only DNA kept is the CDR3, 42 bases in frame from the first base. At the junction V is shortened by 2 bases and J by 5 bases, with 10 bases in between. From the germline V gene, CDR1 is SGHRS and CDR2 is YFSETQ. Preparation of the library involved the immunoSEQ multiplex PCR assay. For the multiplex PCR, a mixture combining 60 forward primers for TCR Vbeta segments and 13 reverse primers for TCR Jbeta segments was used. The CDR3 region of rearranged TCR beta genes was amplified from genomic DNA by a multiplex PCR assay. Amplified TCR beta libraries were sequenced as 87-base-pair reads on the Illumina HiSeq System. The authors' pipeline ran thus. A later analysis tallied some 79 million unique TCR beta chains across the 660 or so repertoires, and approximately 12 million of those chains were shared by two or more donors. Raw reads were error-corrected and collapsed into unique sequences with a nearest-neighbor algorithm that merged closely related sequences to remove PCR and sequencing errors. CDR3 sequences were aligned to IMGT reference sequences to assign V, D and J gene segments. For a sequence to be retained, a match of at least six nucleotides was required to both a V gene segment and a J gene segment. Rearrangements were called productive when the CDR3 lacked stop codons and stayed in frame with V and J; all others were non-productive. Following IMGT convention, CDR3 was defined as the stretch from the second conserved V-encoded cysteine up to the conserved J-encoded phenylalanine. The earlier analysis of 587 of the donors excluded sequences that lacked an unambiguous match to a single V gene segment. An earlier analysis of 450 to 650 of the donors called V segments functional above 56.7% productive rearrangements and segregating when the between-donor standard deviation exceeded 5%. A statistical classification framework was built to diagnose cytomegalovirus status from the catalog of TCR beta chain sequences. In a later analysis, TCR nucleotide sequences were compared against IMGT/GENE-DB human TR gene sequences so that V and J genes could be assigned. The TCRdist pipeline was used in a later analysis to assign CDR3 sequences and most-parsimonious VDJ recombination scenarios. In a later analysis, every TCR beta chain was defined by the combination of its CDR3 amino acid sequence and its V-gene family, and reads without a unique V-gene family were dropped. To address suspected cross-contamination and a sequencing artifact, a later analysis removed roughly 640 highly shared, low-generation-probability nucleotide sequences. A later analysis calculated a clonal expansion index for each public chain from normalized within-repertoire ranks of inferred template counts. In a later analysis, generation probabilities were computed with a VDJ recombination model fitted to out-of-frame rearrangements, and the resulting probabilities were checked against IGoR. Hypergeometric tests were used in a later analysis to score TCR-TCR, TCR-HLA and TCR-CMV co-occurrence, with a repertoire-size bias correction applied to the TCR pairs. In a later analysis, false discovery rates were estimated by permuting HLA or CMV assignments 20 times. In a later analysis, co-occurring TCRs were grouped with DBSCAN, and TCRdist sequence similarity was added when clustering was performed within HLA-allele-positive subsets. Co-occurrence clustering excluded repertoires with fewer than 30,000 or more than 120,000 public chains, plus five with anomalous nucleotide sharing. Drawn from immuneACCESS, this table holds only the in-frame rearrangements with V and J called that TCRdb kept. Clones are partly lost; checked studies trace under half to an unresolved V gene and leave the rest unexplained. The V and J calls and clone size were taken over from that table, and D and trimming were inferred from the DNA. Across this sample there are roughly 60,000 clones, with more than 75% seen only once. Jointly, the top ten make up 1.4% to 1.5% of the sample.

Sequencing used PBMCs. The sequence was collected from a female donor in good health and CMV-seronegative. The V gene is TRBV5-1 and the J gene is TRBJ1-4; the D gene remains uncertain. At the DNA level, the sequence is TGCGCCAGCAGCTTAAACACAGTCAATGAAAAACTGTTTTTT. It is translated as CASSLNTVNEKLFF.